This TCR beta chain was sequenced in a study of OX40 agonist ivuxolimab in advanced cancers. Overall study context: Patients were treated with ivuxolimab, an agonistic anti-OX40 (CD134) antibody. Prior anti-PD-1, anti-PD-L1 or anti-CTLA-4 therapy was allowed; 40% to 50% had some. Patients with hepatocellular carcinoma, melanoma, renal cell or head and neck cancer made up the dose-escalation patients. Study-wide findings and caveats: At 0.1 to 3.0 mg/kg and by week 6, CD4+ and CD8+ T cells in the blood had expanded clonally.

Sequencing used immunoSEQ multiplex PCR; TCRdb keeps in-frame clones, though not all of them. The sample gives fewer than 95,000 clones, 92% of which show up once; less than 3.5% is in the top ten. On this clone: The antigen remains unidentified.

Per germline, CDR1 SGHVS and CDR2 FQNEAQ. CDR3 size: 14 residues. Trimming cost V 1 base and J 0 bases, with 7 bases left between them. This sequence joins TRBV7-8 and TRBJ2-7, with D unresolved. The sequenced sample was CD4+ or CD8+ T cells sorted from blood, obtained in a trial of the OX40 agonist ivuxolimab. The TCR sequence derives from an adult with an advanced solid tumor such as melanoma, head and neck, liver or kidney cancer. The CDR3 DNA reads TGTGCCAGCAGCTTAGGGTACAACTCCTACGAGCAGTACTTC. Amino acid sequence: CASSLGYNSYEQYF.